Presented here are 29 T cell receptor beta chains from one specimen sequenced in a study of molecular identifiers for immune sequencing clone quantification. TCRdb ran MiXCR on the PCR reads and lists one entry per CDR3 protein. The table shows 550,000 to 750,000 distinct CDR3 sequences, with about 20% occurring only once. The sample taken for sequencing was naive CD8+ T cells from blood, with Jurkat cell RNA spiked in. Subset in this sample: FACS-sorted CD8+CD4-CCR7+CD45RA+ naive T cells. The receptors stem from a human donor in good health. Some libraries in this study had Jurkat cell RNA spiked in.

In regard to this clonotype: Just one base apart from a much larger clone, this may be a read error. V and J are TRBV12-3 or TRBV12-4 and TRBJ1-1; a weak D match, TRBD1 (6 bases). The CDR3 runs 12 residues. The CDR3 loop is CAGRGTDREAFF. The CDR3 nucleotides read TGTGCCGGCAGGGGAACTGATCGTGAAGCTTTCTTT.

CDR3 coding DNA: TGTGCCAGCAGCTTAGGGGGTCGGGGAGATACGCAGTATTTT. The encoded protein is CASSLGGRGDTQYF. This rearrangement joins TRBV7-6 to TRBJ2-3; D may be TRBD2 (5 bases). Looked up from germline, CDR1 is SGHVS and CDR2 is FNYEAQ. V lost 1 base, J lost 5 bases, and 10 bases lay in between. This CDR3 has 14 residues.

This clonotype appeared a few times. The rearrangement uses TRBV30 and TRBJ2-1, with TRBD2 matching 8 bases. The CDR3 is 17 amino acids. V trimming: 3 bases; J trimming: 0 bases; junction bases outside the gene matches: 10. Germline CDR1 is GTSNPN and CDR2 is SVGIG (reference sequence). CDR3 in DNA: TGTGCCTGGAGCGGGGGGGGGCGGAGCCGCTCCTACAATGAGCAGTTCTTC. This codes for CAWSGGGRSRSYNEQFF.

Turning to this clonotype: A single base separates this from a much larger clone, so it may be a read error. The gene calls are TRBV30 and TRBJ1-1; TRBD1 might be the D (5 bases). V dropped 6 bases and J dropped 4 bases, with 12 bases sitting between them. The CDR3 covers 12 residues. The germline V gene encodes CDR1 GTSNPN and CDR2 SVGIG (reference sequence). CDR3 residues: CACDPGGTEAFF. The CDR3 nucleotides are TGTGCCTGCGACCCGGGGGGCACTGAAGCTTTCTTT. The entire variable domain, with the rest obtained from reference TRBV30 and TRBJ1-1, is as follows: SQTIHQWPATLVQPVGSPLSLECTVEGTSNPNLYWYRQAAGRGLQLLFYSVGIGQISSEVPQNLSASRPQDRQFILSSKKLLLSDSGFYLCACDPGGTEAFFGQGTRLTVV.

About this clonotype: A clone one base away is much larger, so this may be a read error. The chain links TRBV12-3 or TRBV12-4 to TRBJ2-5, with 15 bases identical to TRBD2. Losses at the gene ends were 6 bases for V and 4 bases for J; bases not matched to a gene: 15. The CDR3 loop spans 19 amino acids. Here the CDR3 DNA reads TGTGCCAGCAGCCCTCTTCCGTCCGGGACTAGCGGGGGGCGAGAGACCCAGTACTTC. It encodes CASSPLPSGTSGGRETQYF.

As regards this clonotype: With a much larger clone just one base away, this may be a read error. The CDR3 bases are TGCAGTGCTATTCAGACAGGTTCCTTTTATGGCTACACCTTC. As protein: CSAIQTGSFYGYTF. This sequence joins TRBV20-1 and TRBJ1-2; D may be TRBD1 (6 bases). Trimming removed 4 bases at V and 5 bases at J, with 17 bases between. Germline lookup yields CDR1 DFQATT and CDR2 SNEGSKA (reference sequence). The CDR3 runs to 14 residues.

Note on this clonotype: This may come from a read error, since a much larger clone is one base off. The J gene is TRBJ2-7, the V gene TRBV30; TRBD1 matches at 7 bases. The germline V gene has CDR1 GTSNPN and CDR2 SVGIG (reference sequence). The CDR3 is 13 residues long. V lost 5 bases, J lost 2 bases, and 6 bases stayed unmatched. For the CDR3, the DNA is TGTGCCTGGGGTGGGACAGCCGCCTACGAGCAGTACTTC. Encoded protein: CAWGGTAAYEQYF. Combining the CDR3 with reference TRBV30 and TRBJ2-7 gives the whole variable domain SQTIHQWPATLVQPVGSPLSLECTVEGTSNPNLYWYRQAAGRGLQLLFYSVGIGQISSEVPQNLSASRPQDRQFILSSKKLLLSDSGFYLCAWGGTAAYEQYFGPGTRLTVT.

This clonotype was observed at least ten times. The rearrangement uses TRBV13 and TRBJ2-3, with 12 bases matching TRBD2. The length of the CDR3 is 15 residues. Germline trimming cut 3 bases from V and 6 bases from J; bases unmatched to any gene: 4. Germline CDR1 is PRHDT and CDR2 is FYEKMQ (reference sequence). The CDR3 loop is CASSFLAGGPDTQYF. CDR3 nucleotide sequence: TGTGCCAGCAGCTTCCTAGCGGGGGGGCCGGATACGCAGTATTTT. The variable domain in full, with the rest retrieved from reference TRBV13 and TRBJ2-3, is AAGVIQSPRHLIKEKRETATLKCYPIPRHDTVYWYQQGPGQDPQFLISFYEKMQSDKGSIPDRFSAQQFSDYHSELNMSSLELGDSALYFCASSFLAGGPDTQYFGPGTRLTVL.

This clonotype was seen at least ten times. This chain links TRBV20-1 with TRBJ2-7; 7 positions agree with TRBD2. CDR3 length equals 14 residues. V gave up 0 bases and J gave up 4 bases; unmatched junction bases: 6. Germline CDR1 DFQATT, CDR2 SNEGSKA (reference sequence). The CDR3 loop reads CSARDRTSWYEQYF. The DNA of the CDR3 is TGCAGTGCTAGAGATCGGACTAGTTGGTACGAGCAGTACTTC.

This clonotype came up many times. The CDR3 region has the DNA TGCGCCAGCAGCCAAGATTATACGGGATCCCCGACCTACGAGCAGTACTTC. Encoded protein: CASSQDYTGSPTYEQYF. This sequence joins TRBV4-3 and TRBJ2-7, with D perhaps TRBD2 (5 bases). The CDR3 is made up of 17 amino acids. Per germline, CDR1 LGHNA and CDR2 YSLEER. V was clipped by 0 bases and J by 2 bases, with 17 bases between them.

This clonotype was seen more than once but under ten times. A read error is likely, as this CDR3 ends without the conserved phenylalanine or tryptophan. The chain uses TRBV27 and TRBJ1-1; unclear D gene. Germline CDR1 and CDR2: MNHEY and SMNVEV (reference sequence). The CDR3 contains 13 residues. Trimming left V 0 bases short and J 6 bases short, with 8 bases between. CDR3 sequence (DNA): TGTGCCAGCAGTTTATCGGTAACAGCTGAAGCTTTCCTT. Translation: CASSLSVTAEAFL.

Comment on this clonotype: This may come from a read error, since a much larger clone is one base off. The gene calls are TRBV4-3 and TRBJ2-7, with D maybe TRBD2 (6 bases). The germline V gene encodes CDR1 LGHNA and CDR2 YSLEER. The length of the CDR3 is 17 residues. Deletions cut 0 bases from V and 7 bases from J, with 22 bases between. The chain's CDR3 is CASSQDSWRSGAGEQYF. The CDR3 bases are TGCGCCAGCAGCCAAGACTCGTGGCGATCGGGTGCGGGAGAGCAGTACTTC.

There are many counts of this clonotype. The CDR3 is CASSTQAGYTEAFF. CDR3 coding DNA: TGTGCCAGCAGCACGCAGGCGGGTTACACTGAAGCTTTCTTT. V gene TRBV13 combines with J gene TRBJ1-1; D gene uncertain. This CDR3 has 14 amino acids. The V gene lost 5 bases and the J gene lost 3 bases, with 13 bases spanning the gap. From germline, CDR1 is PRHDT and CDR2 FYEKMQ (reference sequence).

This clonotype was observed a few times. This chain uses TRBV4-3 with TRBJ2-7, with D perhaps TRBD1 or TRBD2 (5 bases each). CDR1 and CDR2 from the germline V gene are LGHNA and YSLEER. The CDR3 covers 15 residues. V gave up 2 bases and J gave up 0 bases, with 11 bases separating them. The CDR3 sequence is CASSQQRGVSYEQYF. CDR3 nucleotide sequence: TGCGCCAGCAGCCAACAGCGAGGGGTCTCCTACGAGCAGTACTTC.

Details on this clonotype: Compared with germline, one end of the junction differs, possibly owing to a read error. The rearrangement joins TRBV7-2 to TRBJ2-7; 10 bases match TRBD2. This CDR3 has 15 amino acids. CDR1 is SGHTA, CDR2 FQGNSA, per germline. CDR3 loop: CASSYGTSVLYGQYF. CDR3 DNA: TGTGCCAGCAGTTATGGGACTAGCGTTCTCTACGGGCAGTACTTC.

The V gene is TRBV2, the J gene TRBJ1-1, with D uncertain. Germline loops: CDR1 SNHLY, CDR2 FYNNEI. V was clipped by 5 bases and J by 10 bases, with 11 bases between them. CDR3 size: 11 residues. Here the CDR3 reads CASSPAGRAFF. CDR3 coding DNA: TGTGCCAGCAGTCCGGCTGGGAGAGCTTTCTTT. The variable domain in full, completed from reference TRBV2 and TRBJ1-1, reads EPEVTQTPSHQVTQMGQEVILRCVPISNHLYFYWYRQILGQKVEFLVSFYNNEISEKSEIFDDQFSVERPDGSNFTLKIRSTKLEDSAMYFCASSPAGRAFFGQGTRLTVV.

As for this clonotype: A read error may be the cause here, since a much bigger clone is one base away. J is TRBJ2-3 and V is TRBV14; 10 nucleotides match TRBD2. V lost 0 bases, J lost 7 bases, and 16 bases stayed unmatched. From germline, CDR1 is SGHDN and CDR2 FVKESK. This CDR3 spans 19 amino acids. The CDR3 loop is CASSQEWSQREGPANTQYF. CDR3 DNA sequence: TGTGCCAGCAGCCAAGAATGGTCACAGCGGGAGGGCCCGGCAAATACGCAGTATTTT.

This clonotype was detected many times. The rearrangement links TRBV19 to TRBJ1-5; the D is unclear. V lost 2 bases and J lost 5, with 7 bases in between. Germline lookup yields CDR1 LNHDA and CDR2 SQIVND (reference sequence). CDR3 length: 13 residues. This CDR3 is CASSIRSDQPQHF. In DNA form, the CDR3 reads TGTGCCAGTAGTATACGGTCAGATCAGCCCCAGCATTTT.

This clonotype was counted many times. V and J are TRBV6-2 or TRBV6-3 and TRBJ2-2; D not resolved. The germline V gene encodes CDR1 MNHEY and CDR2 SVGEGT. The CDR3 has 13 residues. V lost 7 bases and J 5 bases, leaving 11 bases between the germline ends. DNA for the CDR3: TGTGCCAGCACCTACACCGGAACCGGGGAGCTGTTTTTT. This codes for CASTYTGTGELFF.

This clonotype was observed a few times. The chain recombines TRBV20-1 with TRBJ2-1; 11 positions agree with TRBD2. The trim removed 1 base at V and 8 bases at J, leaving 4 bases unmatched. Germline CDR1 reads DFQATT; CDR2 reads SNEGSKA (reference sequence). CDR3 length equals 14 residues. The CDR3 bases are TGCAGTGCTAGAGGGGGACTAGCGGACGATGAGCAGTTCTTC. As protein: CSARGGLADDEQFF.

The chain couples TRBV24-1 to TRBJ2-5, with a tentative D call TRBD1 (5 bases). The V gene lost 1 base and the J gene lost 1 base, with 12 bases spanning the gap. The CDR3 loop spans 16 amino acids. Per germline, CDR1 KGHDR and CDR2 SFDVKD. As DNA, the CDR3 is TGTGCCACCAGTGATTTTGGGCAGGGAACCCAAGAGACCCAGTACTTC. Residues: CATSDFGQGTQETQYF.

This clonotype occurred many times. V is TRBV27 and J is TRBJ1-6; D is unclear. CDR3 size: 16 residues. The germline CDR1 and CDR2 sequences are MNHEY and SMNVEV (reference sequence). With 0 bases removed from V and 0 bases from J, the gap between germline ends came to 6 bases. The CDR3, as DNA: TGTGCCAGCAGTTTATCGGGGTTCTCCTATAATTCACCCCTCCACTTT. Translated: CASSLSGFSYNSPLHF.

The CDR3 DNA sequence: TGTGCCACCTCGGACAGGACCCCCTACGAGCAGTACTTC. Its translation is CATSDRTPYEQYF. The chain couples TRBV19 to TRBJ2-7, with 7 positions matching TRBD1. The CDR3 length is 13 residues. V gave up 10 bases and J gave up 2 bases; unmatched junction bases: 8. The V gene's germline CDR1 is LNHDA and CDR2 SQIVND (reference sequence).

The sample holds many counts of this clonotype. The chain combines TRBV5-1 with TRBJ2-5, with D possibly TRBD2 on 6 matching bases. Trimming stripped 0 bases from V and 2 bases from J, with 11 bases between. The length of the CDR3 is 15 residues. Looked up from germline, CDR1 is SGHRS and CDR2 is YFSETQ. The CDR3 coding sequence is TGCGCCAGCAGCTTGGTTTGGCGGGGTCAAGAGACCCAGTACTTC. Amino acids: CASSLVWRGQETQYF. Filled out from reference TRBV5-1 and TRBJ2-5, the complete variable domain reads KAGVTQTPRYLIKTRGQQVTLSCSPISGHRSVSWYQQTPGQGLQFLFEYFSETQRNKGNFPGRFSGRQFSNSRSEMNVSTLELGDSALYLCASSLVWRGQETQYFGPGTRLLVL.

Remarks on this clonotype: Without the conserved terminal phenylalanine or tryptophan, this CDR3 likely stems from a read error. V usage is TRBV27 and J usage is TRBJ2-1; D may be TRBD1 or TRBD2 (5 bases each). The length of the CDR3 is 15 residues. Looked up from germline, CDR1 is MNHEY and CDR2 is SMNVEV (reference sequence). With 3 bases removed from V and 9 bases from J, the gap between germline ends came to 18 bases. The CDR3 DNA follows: TGTGCCAGCAGTTTGGGCCCCGGGACCCCCGGTGAGCAGTTCTCC. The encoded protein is CASSLGPGTPGEQFS.

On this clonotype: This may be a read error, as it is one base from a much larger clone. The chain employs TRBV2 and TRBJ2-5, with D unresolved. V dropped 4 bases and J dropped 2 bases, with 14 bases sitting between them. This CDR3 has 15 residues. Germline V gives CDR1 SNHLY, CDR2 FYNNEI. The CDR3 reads CASSGAPRRQETQYF. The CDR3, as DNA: TGTGCCAGCAGTGGAGCCCCCCGCCGGCAAGAGACCCAGTACTTC.

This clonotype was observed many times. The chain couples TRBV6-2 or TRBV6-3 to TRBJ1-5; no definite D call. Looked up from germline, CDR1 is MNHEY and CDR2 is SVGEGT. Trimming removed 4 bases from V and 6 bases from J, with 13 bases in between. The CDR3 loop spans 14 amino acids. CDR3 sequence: CASSSGLAVQPQHF. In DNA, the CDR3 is TGTGCCAGCAGTTCGGGGTTGGCGGTTCAGCCCCAGCATTTT.

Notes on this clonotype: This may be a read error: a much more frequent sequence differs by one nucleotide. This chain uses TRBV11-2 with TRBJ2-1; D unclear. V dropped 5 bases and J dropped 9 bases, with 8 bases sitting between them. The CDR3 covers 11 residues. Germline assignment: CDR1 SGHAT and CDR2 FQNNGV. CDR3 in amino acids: CASSVSSEQFF. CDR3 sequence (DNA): TGTGCCAGCAGCGTCTCTAGTGAGCAGTTCTTC. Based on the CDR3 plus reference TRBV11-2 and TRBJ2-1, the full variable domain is EAGVAQSPRYKIIEKRQSVAFWCNPISGHATLYWYQQILGQGPKLLIQFQNNGVVDDSQLPKDRFSAERLKGVDSTLKIQPAKLEDSAVYLCASSVSSEQFFGPGTRLTVL.

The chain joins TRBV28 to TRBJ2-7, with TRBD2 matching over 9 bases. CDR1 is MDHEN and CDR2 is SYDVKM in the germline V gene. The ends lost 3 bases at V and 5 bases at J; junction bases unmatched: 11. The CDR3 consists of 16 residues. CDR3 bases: TGTGCCAGCAGTTTTCCCCCCCTGGGACTAGCACACGAGCAGTACTTC. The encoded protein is CASSFPPLGLAHEQYF.